The rows below give T cell receptor beta chains drawn from one sample of a study of spatial heterogeneity in lung cancer. TCRdb re-derived calls from the 5' RACE reads in MiXCR, one entry per CDR3 protein. This table holds over 10,000 distinct CDR3 sequences, about 14% found once. The material was PBMCs, obtained at surgery. These receptors were obtained from a male donor with early-stage non-small cell lung cancer. Each CDR3 is given without its conserved first and last residue. Each record gives: CDR3 protein, V gene, J gene, clone size. Size is stated for part of the rows, as once, few or many counts, or as a class when the clone is expanded.

CDR3: ASSFSGSGNTIY
V: TRBV12-3/TRBV12-4
J: TRBJ1-3
size: NA

CDR3: ASSLKRDLGNEQF
V: TRBV7-8
J: TRBJ2-1
size: many

CDR3: ASSRVGAGLSTDTQY
V: TRBV6-5
J: TRBJ2-3
size: NA

CDR3: SVDAGGTEAF
V: TRBV29-1
J: TRBJ1-1
size: medium-sized

CDR3: ATSTDRGSNQPQH
V: TRBV15
J: TRBJ1-5
size: NA

CDR3: ASTPGVLAGGNRDEQF
V: TRBV12-3/TRBV12-4
J: TRBJ2-1
size: many

CDR3: ASSRGVGTDTQY
V: TRBV5-1
J: TRBJ2-3
size: many

CDR3: SARDRTSGGTSYEQY
V: TRBV20-1
J: TRBJ2-7
size: many

CDR3: ASRSAVVENTIY
V: TRBV4-1
J: TRBJ1-3
size: few

CDR3: ASSFSVGNTGELF
V: TRBV5-1
J: TRBJ2-2
size: few

CDR3: ASSLAIEQF
V: TRBV7-2
J: TRBJ2-1
size: NA

CDR3: ASNSLAGGKLQNEQF
V: TRBV12-3/TRBV12-4
J: TRBJ2-1
size: NA

CDR3: ASSLGTGSETQY
V: TRBV6-2/TRBV6-3
J: TRBJ2-5
size: few

CDR3: ASRPFLGQASTGELF
V: TRBV28
J: TRBJ2-2
size: many

CDR3: ASSWDRFTDTQY
V: TRBV7-9
J: TRBJ2-3
size: few

CDR3: ASSVVRSRARF
V: TRBV2
J: TRBJ2-1
size: many

CDR3: ASSLRTGQQETQY
V: TRBV11-2
J: TRBJ2-5
size: few